This T cell receptor beta chain was obtained from a study of PD-1 blockade in classical Hodgkin lymphoma. Sequenced by immunoSEQ multiplex PCR; TCRdb stores in-frame clones only, minus some. The repertoire holds about 84,000 clones, with roughly 90% as singletons. Findings and caveats of the study: Complete responders matched newly diagnosed patients in baseline diversity.

On this clone itself: Its antigen is as yet unknown.

There was relapse after autologous stem cell transplantation in every patient, and there was variation in brentuximab vedotin exposure. The receptor's source is a human donor with classical Hodgkin lymphoma. This specimen consisted of peripheral blood mononuclear cells (PBMCs), obtained at baseline.

In DNA, the CDR3 is TGTGCCAGCAATAGCGGGAGGGCCTGGTTCAATGAGCAGTTCTTC. Its translation is CASNSGRAWFNEQFF. The chain joins TRBV19 to TRBJ2-1; TRBD2 agrees at 11 bases. J gave up 6 bases and V 9 bases, and 10 bases lay outside the gene matches. Germline V CDR1 and CDR2: LNHDA, SQIVND (reference sequence). The CDR3 has 15 residues.